These 32 T cell receptor beta chains share one sample of origin, sequenced in a study of blood T cells in healthy people across ages. Then a second PCR, running about 7 to 11 cycles, was carried out with a sample-barcoded 5' primer and a J-beta primer mix. A single record per CDR3 protein comes from TCRdb applying MiXCR to the 5' RACE reads. The top ten clones hold about 3.9% of a sample with 450,000 to 600,000 distinct CDR3 sequences, roughly a quarter of them seen once. The sample was also linked to a second study, of T cells of mothers and their children.

Material for sequencing was blood. The receptors were sampled from a boy between 2 and 10 years old in good health.

The CDR3 nucleotides read TGCAGTGCTAGAGAGACGAGGGGAGGGCGAGAGACCCAGTACTTC. Translated: CSARETRGGRETQYF. The chain joins TRBV20-1 to TRBJ2-5; 7 nucleotides line up with TRBD2. Germline V CDR1 and CDR2: DFQATT, SNEGSKA (reference sequence). This CDR3 is 15 amino acids long. V lost 0 bases and J lost 4; bases outside the gene matches: 8.

Concerning this clonotype itself: Compared with germline, one end of the junction differs, possibly owing to a read error. V is TRBV7-7 and J is TRBJ1-5; 8 positions match TRBD1. Germline lookup yields CDR1 SSHAT and CDR2 FNYEAQ (reference sequence). The CDR3 totals 18 residues. The CDR3 DNA is TGTGCTAGCAGCTTGGACCCAGGGGGCCGAACGGGCAATCAGCCCCAGCATTTT. This encodes CASSLDPGGRTGNQPQHF.

The rearrangement links TRBV3-1 to TRBJ2-6; 10 positions agree with TRBD2. There are 17 residues in the CDR3. Looked up from germline, CDR1 is LGHDT and CDR2 is YNNKEL (reference sequence). After removal of 2 bases from V and 4 bases from J, the junction contained 5 bases not matched to a gene. The CDR3 loop is CASSQPSGRKGANVLTF. CDR3 DNA: TGTGCCAGCAGCCAACCTAGCGGGAGAAAAGGGGCCAACGTCCTGACTTTC.

The chain carries TRBV2 and TRBJ2-1, with D perhaps matching TRBD1 or TRBD2 (5 bases each). The CDR3 extends over 14 amino acids. CDR1 and CDR2 (germline): SNHLY, FYNNEI. Trimming removed 4 bases at V and 10 bases at J, with 17 bases between. Here the CDR3 DNA reads TGTGCCAGCAGTGTCGGTTCGGGTTGGGGGGAGCAGTTCTTC. Translating gives CASSVGSGWGEQFF.

This rearrangement joins TRBV7-6 to TRBJ1-1, with D possibly being TRBD1 (6 bases). Germline V CDR1 and CDR2: SGHVS, FNYEAQ. V lost 1 base and J 11 bases, leaving 14 bases between the germline ends. The CDR3 contains 13 residues. This CDR3 reads CASSLGGGASAFF. For the CDR3, the DNA is TGTGCCAGCAGCTTAGGCGGGGGGGCGAGCGCTTTCTTT.

This clonotype was counted only a few times. The chain recombines TRBV6-1 with TRBJ2-5; the D is unclear. Per the germline V gene, CDR1 is MNHNS and CDR2 is SASEGT. The CDR3 is made up of 12 amino acids. Trimming pared 3 bases from V and 7 bases from J, leaving 9 bases between. CDR3 loop: CASSDSGLTQYF. The CDR3 DNA follows: TGTGCCAGCAGTGATTCAGGATTGACCCAGTACTTC.

The V gene is TRBV20-1, the J gene TRBJ2-5, with no clear D. The DNA end is a closer match to TRBJ2-7, so the J assignment may be wrong. This CDR3 spans 12 amino acids. Per germline, CDR1 DFQATT and CDR2 SNEGSKA (reference sequence). This CDR3 reads CSARGRVYEQYF. The CDR3 DNA follows: TGCAGTGCTAGAGGTAGGGTCTACGAGCAGTACTTC.

The rearrangement joins TRBV20-1 to TRBJ1-1, with D maybe TRBD1 (5 bases). The CDR3 length is 14 residues. CDR1 is DFQATT, CDR2 SNEGSKA, per germline (reference sequence). Trimming took off 1 base at V and 1 base at J, with 10 bases between the two ends. The CDR3 sequence is CSARASTANTEAFF. In DNA form, the CDR3 reads TGCAGTGCTAGAGCTTCGACAGCGAACACTGAAGCTTTCTTT.

The V gene is TRBV3-1, the J gene TRBJ2-5; 7 bases fit TRBD1. Germline V gives CDR1 LGHDT, CDR2 YNNKEL (reference sequence). The CDR3 sequence is 14 residues long. Germline trimming cut 4 bases from V and 7 bases from J; bases unmatched to any gene: 9. The CDR3 DNA reads TGTGCCAGCAGCCGCGGACAGGCCCCAGGGACCCAGTACTTC. Protein sequence: CASSRGQAPGTQYF.

The rearrangement uses TRBV7-2 and TRBJ2-5; D call uncertain. The germline V gene has CDR1 SGHTA and CDR2 FQGNSA. Between the trimmed V and J ends, which lost 2 bases and 4 bases, there was a span of 5 bases. This CDR3 is 12 amino acids long. CDR3 nucleotides: TGTGCCAGCAGCTTACTTTCAGAGACCCAGTACTTC. It is translated as CASSLLSETQYF.

This clonotype occurred a few times. The gene calls are TRBV2 and TRBJ2-2, with 9 bases fitting TRBD1. The CDR3 contains 15 residues. From germline, CDR1 is SNHLY and CDR2 FYNNEI. J was trimmed by 4 bases and V by 1 base; bases with no gene match: 1. CDR3 sequence: CASSEETGGTGELFF. In DNA form, the CDR3 reads TGTGCCAGCAGTGAAGAGACAGGGGGCACCGGGGAGCTGTTTTTT. Supplemented by reference TRBV2 and TRBJ2-2, the full variable domain reads EPEVTQTPSHQVTQMGQEVILRCVPISNHLYFYWYRQILGQKVEFLVSFYNNEISEKSEIFDDQFSVERPDGSNFTLKIRSTKLEDSAMYFCASSEETGGTGELFFGEGSRLTVL.

This clonotype was counted only a few times. Without the conserved terminal phenylalanine or tryptophan, this CDR3 likely stems from a read error. V and J are TRBV20-1 and TRBJ2-1; 10 bases fit TRBD2. Germline-derived CDR1 and CDR2 are DFQATT and SNEGSKA (reference sequence). V lost 5 bases, J lost 7 bases, and 11 bases stayed unmatched. The CDR3 consists of 15 residues. The CDR3 nucleotides read TGCAGTGCTCTGGCGAGCGGGAGGGCCAGGAATGAGCAGTTCCTC. Amino acids: CSALASGRARNEQFL.

V is TRBV19 and J is TRBJ2-5; 11 bases align to TRBD2. Germline CDR1 reads LNHDA; CDR2 reads SQIVND (reference sequence). The CDR3 runs to 15 residues. Unmatched junction bases numbered 6, after V lost 7 bases and J lost 2 bases. The CDR3 loop reads CASTLAGGLQETQYF. CDR3 sequence (DNA): TGTGCCAGTACCCTAGCGGGAGGACTACAAGAGACCCAGTACTTC.

The V call is TRBV9, the J call TRBJ1-1, with 7 nucleotides matching TRBD1. The CDR3 has 16 amino acids. V was clipped by 2 bases and J by 4 bases; unmatched bases: 11. Germline CDR1 is SGDLS and CDR2 is YYNGEE. This CDR3 is CASSVGEGAGGTEAFF. Here the CDR3 DNA reads TGTGCCAGCAGCGTCGGGGAGGGGGCTGGTGGCACTGAAGCTTTCTTT.

This chain links TRBV12-5 with TRBJ1-1; no clear D. The CDR3 loop spans 12 amino acids. Trimming cost V 1 base and J 7 bases, with 7 bases left between them. Germline values: CDR1 LGHNT, CDR2 FRNRAP. Here the CDR3 reads CASGLDRVEAFF. The DNA of the CDR3 is TGTGCTAGTGGTTTGGATCGGGTTGAAGCTTTCTTT.

The chain uses TRBV7-2 and TRBJ1-2; 7 bases align to TRBD1. The CDR3 covers 15 residues. Unmatched junction bases numbered 6, after V lost 0 bases and J lost 5 bases. Germline assignment: CDR1 SGHTA and CDR2 FQGNSA. The CDR3 region has the DNA TGTGCCAGCAGCTTAGCTAGCGCGGGACAGTATGGCTACACCTTC. Translating it yields CASSLASAGQYGYTF.

The V call is TRBV7-2, the J call TRBJ2-7; 9 bases are a match to TRBD1. From germline, CDR1 is SGHTA and CDR2 FQGNSA. CDR3 length equals 17 residues. V lost 6 bases, J lost 6 bases, and 18 bases stayed unmatched. The CDR3 loop reads CASSLHGGGTGMSEQYF. Here the CDR3 DNA reads TGTGCCAGCAGTCTACATGGAGGGGGGACAGGGATGTCCGAGCAGTACTTC. Based on the CDR3 plus reference TRBV7-2 and TRBJ2-7, the full variable domain is GAGVSQSPSNKVTEKGKDVELRCDPISGHTALYWYRQSLGQGLEFLIYFQGNSAPDKSGLPSDRFSAERTGGSVSTLTIQRTQQEDSAVYLCASSLHGGGTGMSEQYFGPGTRLTVT.

This clonotype was seen more than once but under ten times. The chain joins TRBV29-1 to TRBJ2-2; no definite D call. Trimming left V 1 base short and J 6 bases short, with 33 bases between. The CDR3 is 21 residues long. Germline V gene sequence: CDR1 SQVTM, CDR2 ANQGSEA. This CDR3 is CSVEVLPSDGRPTDDAGELFF. The CDR3 DNA follows: TGCAGCGTTGAAGTGCTTCCGTCGGACGGACGCCCTACCGATGACGCCGGGGAGCTGTTTTTT.

The chain combines TRBV6-5 with TRBJ2-4, with unresolved D. The CDR3 length is 14 residues. Germline V gene data show CDR1 as MNHEY and CDR2 as SVGAGI. V lost 6 bases and J 0 bases, leaving 9 bases between the germline ends. CDR3 region: CASRSDLAKNIQYF. DNA of the CDR3: TGTGCCAGCAGATCCGACTTAGCCAAAAACATTCAGTACTTC.

The gene calls are TRBV6-2 or TRBV6-3 and TRBJ2-5, with TRBD2 as a possible D gene (5 bases). Germline V lookup: CDR1 MNHEY, CDR2 SVGEGT. The CDR3 loop spans 16 amino acids. Trimming cost V 4 bases and J 4 bases, with 19 bases left between them. The CDR3 reads CASSLKRGARIETQYF. In DNA form, the CDR3 reads TGTGCCAGCAGTTTAAAACGGGGAGCGCGGATAGAGACCCAGTACTTC.

This clonotype showed up just a few times. V and J are TRBV7-9 and TRBJ2-1; 10 bases agree with TRBD2. This CDR3 has 16 amino acids. Germline V CDR1 and CDR2: SEHNR, FQNEAQ (reference sequence). With V trimmed by 1 base and J by 4 bases, 4 bases remained unmatched. CDR3 coding DNA: TGTGCCAGCAGCTTAGTGACTAGCGGGTCTTACAATGAGCAGTTCTTC. Amino acid sequence: CASSLVTSGSYNEQFF.

Only a few counts were recorded for this clonotype. The J gene is TRBJ2-7, the V gene TRBV20-1; TRBD2 is a possible D gene (5 bases). Between the trimmed V and J ends, which lost 2 bases and 3 bases, there was a span of 11 bases. The CDR3 extends over 13 amino acids. CDR1 and CDR2 from the germline V gene are DFQATT and SNEGSKA (reference sequence). CDR3 amino acids: CSARHGVSYEQYF. The CDR3 nucleotides read TGCAGTGCTAGACACGGGGTAAGCTACGAGCAGTACTTC.

In the case of this clonotype: Its ends do not fully match the called genes, so a read error is possible. The CDR3 sequence is CASSLAGFNYNEQFF. CDR3 DNA sequence: TGTGCCAGCAGCTTAGCAGGGTTTAACTACAATGAGCAATTCTTC. The chain combines TRBV7-2 with TRBJ2-1, with D uncertain. The CDR3 has 15 amino acids. Germline assignment: CDR1 SGHTA and CDR2 FQGNSA.

For this clonotype: Germline is not matched at one junction end, which may reflect a read error. The chain carries TRBV5-6 and TRBJ2-1; 10 bases are shared with TRBD1. CDR3 length: 11 amino acids. CDR1 and CDR2 (germline): SGHDT, YYEEEE. In DNA form, the CDR3 reads TGTGCCAGCAGCATTGGGACAGGGGTCCTCTTC. Amino acid sequence: CASSIGTGVLF.

The V call is TRBV7-9, the J call TRBJ1-5, with a possible D match to TRBD1 (5 bases). The V gene lost 5 bases and the J gene lost 4 bases, with 21 bases spanning the gap. The CDR3 totals 17 residues. Germline V gene lookup returns CDR1 SEHNR and CDR2 FQNEAQ (reference sequence). The DNA of the CDR3 is TGTGCCAGCAGCGCCTCAGTACGGGACGGAATTAATCAGCCCCAGCATTTT. Translating gives CASSASVRDGINQPQHF.

This clonotype was counted between two and nine times. A read error may produce the germline difference seen at one junction end. The CDR3 nucleotides read TGTGCCGGCAGTTATGGGCCCAAGCGGACACATTCACCCCTCCACTTT. This sequence encodes CAGSYGPKRTHSPLHF. The chain couples TRBV6-5 to TRBJ1-6; D might be TRBD1 (5 bases). CDR1 and CDR2 (germline): MNHEY, SVGAGI. This CDR3 comprises 16 residues.

This clonotype appeared a few times. The chain couples TRBV7-9 to TRBJ1-5; possibly TRBD1 for D (5 bases). CDR3 length equals 17 residues. The germline V gene has CDR1 SEHNR and CDR2 FQNEAQ (reference sequence). Deletions cut 4 bases from V and 6 bases from J, with 22 bases between. As DNA, the CDR3 is TGTGCCAGCAGCTCCTCCGGGTATACGGGGGGACGTCAGCCCCAGCATTTT. Translating gives CASSSSGYTGGRQPQHF.

This clonotype occurred a few times. The chain carries TRBV7-2 and TRBJ1-2; no reliable D call. From germline, CDR1 is SGHTA and CDR2 FQGNSA. This CDR3 is 13 amino acids long. V was trimmed by 5 bases and J by 4 bases, leaving 11 bases between them. CDR3 in DNA: TGTGCCAGCAGCCCGGACCTGGGCTATGGCTACACCTTC. The encoded protein is CASSPDLGYGYTF.

This chain uses TRBV24-1 with TRBJ1-2; D is perhaps TRBD1 (6 bases). The V end lost 3 bases, the J end lost 7 bases, and 14 bases lay between the germline ends. Germline loops: CDR1 KGHDR, CDR2 SFDVKD. This CDR3 contains 14 residues. Written as DNA, the CDR3 is TGTGCCACCAGTGATGCCGGGACAAGCTGTGGCTACACCTTC. Protein sequence: CATSDAGTSCGYTF.

This clonotype occurred a few times. V gene TRBV7-8 combines with J gene TRBJ2-5; D gene uncertain. The end of the DNA is better explained by TRBJ2-7, so the J call may be wrong. Germline V gene data show CDR1 as SGHVS and CDR2 as FQNEAQ. The CDR3 consists of 13 residues. This CDR3 is CASSSAQDYEQYF. Written as DNA, the CDR3 is TGTGCCAGCAGCTCTGCTCAGGACTACGAGCAGTACTTC.

CDR3 sequence: CASSPTGDTGELFF. CDR3 DNA sequence: TGCGCCAGCAGCCCGACAGGGGACACCGGGGAGCTGTTTTTT. The V gene is TRBV5-1, the J gene TRBJ2-2, with 8 bases aligning to TRBD1. The CDR3 totals 14 residues. V dropped 4 bases and J dropped 3; count of bases not matched to a gene: 2. The germline V gene encodes CDR1 SGHRS and CDR2 YFSETQ.

The chain employs TRBV27 and TRBJ2-5; no reliable D call. The germline V and J ends were trimmed by 5 bases and 5 bases, with 9 bases remaining between them. Germline V gene lookup returns CDR1 MNHEY and CDR2 SMNVEV (reference sequence). CDR3 length equals 12 residues. CDR3 loop: CASSHGRETQYF. The CDR3 region has the DNA TGTGCCAGCAGTCATGGACGGGAGACCCAGTACTTC.